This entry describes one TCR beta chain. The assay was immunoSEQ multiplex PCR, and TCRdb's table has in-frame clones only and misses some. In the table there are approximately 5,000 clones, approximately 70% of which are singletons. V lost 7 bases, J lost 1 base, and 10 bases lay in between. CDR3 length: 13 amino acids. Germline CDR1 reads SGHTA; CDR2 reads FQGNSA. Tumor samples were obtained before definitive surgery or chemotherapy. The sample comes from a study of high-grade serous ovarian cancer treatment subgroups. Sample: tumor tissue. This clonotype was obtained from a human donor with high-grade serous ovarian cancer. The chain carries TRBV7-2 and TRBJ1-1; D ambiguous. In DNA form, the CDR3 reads TGTGCCAGCACCTCGAGGGCGAACACTGAAGCTTTCTTT. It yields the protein CASTSRANTEAFF.